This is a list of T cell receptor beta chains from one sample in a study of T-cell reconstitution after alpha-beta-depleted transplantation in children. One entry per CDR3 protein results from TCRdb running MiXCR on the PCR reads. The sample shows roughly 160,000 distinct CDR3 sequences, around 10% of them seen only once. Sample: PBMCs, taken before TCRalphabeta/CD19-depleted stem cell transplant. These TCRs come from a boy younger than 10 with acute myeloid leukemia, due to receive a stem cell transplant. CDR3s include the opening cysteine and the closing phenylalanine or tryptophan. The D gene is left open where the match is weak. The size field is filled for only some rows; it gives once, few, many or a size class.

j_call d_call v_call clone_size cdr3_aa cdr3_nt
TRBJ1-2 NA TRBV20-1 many CSAWTANYGYTF TGCAGTGCTTGGACAGCTAACTATGGCTACACCTTC
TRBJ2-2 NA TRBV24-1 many CATSENTGELFF TGTGCCACCAGTGAAAATACTGGGGAGCTGTTTTTT
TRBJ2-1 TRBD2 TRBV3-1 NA CATSLFLAGGYNEQFF TGTGCCACCTCCCTTTTCCTAGCGGGAGGGTACAATGAGCAGTTCTTC
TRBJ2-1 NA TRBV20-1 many CSARWERNEQFF TGCAGTGCTAGGTGGGAGAGGAATGAGCAGTTCTTC
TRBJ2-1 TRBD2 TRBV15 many CATSRDAGGPENDEQFF TGTGCCACCAGCAGAGATGCGGGAGGGCCGGAAAACGATGAGCAGTTCTTC
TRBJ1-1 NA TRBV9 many CASSVGGVAEAFF TGTGCCAGCAGCGTAGGGGGGGTAGCTGAAGCTTTCTTT
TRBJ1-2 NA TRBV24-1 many CATSDPWDGGYTF TGTGCCACCAGTGATCCATGGGATGGCGGCTACACCTTC
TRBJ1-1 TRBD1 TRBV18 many CASSPARGNGNTEAFF TGTGCCAGCTCCCCCGCCAGGGGGAACGGGAACACTGAAGCTTTCTTT
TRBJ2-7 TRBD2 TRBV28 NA CATGEGEQYF TGTGCCACCGGGGAGGGCGAGCAGTACTTC
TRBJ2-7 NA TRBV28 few CASRGRDLAEDEQYF TGTGCCAGCAGGGGCCGAGACCTGGCCGAGGACGAGCAGTACTTC
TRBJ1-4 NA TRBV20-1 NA CSARDPRTAEKLFF TGCAGTGCTAGAGATCCCCGGACGGCTGAAAAACTGTTTTTT
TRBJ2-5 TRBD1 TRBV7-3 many CASSLAQGEKTQYF TGTGCCAGCAGCTTAGCACAGGGGGAAAAGACCCAGTACTTC
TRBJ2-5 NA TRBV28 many CASSDGGVGEETQYF TGTGCCAGCAGTGACGGCGGGGTAGGTGAAGAGACCCAGTACTTC
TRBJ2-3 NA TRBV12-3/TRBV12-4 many CASSFMGGPPGTQYF TGTGCCAGCAGTTTTATGGGCGGTCCTCCGGGTACGCAGTATTTT
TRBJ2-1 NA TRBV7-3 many CASSPFDDNEQFF TGTGCCAGCAGCCCCTTCGACGACAATGAGCAGTTCTTC
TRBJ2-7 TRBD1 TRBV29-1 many CSVESGQGIYEQYF TGCAGCGTTGAATCGGGACAGGGTATCTACGAGCAGTACTTC
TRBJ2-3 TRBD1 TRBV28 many CASSAGQGTDTQYF TGTGCCAGCAGTGCCGGACAGGGAACAGATACGCAGTATTTT
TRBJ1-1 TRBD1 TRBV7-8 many CASSLLGGAAEAFF TGTGCCAGCAGCTTATTAGGGGGCGCCGCTGAAGCTTTCTTT
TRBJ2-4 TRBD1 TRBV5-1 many CASSSNTGDPDLAKNIQYF TGCGCCAGCAGCTCGAACACAGGGGACCCCGACCTAGCCAAAAACATTCAGTACTTC
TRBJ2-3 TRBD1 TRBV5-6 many CASSKGQGTDTQYF TGTGCCAGCAGCAAAGGACAGGGGACAGATACGCAGTATTTT
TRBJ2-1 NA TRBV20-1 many CSARDGGPSSYNEQFF TGCAGTGCTAGAGACGGGGGGCCGAGCTCCTACAATGAGCAGTTCTTC
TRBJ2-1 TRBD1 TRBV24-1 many CATSDSDRGLNEQFF TGTGCCACCAGTGATTCGGACAGGGGATTGAATGAGCAGTTCTTC
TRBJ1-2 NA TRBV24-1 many CATSGGEEYGYTF TGTGCCACCAGTGGAGGGGAAGAATATGGCTACACCTTC
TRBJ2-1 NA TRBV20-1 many CSASIRPEQFF TGCAGTGCTAGCATCCGACCGGAGCAGTTCTTC
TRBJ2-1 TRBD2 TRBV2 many CASSEASTSGNEQFF TGTGCCAGCAGTGAAGCCTCGACTAGCGGGAATGAGCAGTTCTTC
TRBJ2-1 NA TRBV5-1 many CASSFRSGNEQFF TGCGCCAGCAGCTTCCGTAGCGGAAATGAGCAGTTCTTC
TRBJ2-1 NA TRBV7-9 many CAGYGSSYNEQFF TGTGCCGGGTACGGGAGCTCCTACAATGAGCAGTTCTTC
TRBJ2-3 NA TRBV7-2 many CASSKGLATDTQYF TGTGCCAGCAGCAAGGGACTGGCCACAGATACGCAGTATTTT
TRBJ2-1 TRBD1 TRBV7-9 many CASSLADRTGRNEQFF TGTGCCAGCAGCTTAGCGGACCGGACAGGGCGCAATGAGCAGTTCTTC
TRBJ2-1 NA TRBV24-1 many CATSDLFDDNEQFF TGTGCCACCAGTGATCTCTTCGATGACAATGAGCAGTTCTTC
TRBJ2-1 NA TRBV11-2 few CASSLERGEDEQFF TGTGCCAGCAGCTTAGAACGAGGGGAGGATGAGCAGTTCTTC
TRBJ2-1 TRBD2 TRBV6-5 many CASSTRGLGPNEQFF TGTGCCAGCAGTACGAGGGGACTAGGCCCTAATGAGCAGTTCTTC
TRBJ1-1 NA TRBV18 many CASSSGPAGTEAFF TGTGCCAGCTCATCTGGTCCGGCCGGCACTGAAGCTTTCTTT
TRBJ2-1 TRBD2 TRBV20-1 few CSAQPSGPISYNEQFF TGCAGTGCTCAACCTAGCGGGCCGATCTCCTACAATGAGCAGTTCTTC
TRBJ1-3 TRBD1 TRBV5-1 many CASSWGDRFSGNTIYF TGCGCCAGCAGCTGGGGGGACAGATTCTCTGGAAACACCATATATTTT
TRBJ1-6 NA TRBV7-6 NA CASSLEGQGNNSPLHF TGTGCCAGCAGCTTAGAAGGCCAGGGGAATAATTCACCCCTCCACTTT
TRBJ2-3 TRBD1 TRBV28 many CASSLWEGQDSTDTQYF TGTGCCAGCAGTTTATGGGAGGGACAGGATAGCACAGATACGCAGTATTTT
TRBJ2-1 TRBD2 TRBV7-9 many CASSGSSGSWYNEQFF TGTGCCAGCAGCGGGTCTAGCGGGAGTTGGTACAATGAGCAGTTCTTC
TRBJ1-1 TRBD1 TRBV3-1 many CASSPDRGTEAFF TGTGCCAGCAGCCCCGACAGGGGCACTGAAGCTTTCTTT